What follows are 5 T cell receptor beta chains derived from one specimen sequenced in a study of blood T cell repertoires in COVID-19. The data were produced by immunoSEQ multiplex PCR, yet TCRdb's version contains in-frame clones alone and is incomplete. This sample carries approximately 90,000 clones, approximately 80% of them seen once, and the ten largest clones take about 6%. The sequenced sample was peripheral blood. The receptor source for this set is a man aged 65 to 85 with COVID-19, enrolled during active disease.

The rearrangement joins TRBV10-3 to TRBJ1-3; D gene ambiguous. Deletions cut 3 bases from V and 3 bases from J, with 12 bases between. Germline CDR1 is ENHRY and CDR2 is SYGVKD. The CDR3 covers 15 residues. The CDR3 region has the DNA TGTGCCATCAGTGATACGACAACTGGTGGAAACACCATATATTTT. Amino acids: CAISDTTTGGNTIYF.

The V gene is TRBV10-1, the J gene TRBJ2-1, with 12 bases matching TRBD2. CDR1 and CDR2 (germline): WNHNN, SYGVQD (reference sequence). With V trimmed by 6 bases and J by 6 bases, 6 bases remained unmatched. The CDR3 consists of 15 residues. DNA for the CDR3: TGCGCCAGCAGCGAGAGGACTAGCGGGGTCAATGAGCAGTTCTTC. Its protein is CASSERTSGVNEQFF.

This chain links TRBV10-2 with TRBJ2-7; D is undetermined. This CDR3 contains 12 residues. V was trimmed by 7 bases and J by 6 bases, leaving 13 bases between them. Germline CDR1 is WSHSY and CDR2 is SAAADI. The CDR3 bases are TGCGCCAGCACGTCGGTAGCTGGCGAGCAGTACTTC. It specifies CASTSVAGEQYF.

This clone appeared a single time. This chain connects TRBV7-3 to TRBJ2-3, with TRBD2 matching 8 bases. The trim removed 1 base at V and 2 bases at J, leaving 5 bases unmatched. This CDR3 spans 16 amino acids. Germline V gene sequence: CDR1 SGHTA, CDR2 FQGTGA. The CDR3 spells CASSLRAGGTTDTQYF. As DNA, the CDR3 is TGTGCCAGCAGCTTAAGGGCGGGGGGCACCACAGATACGCAGTATTTT. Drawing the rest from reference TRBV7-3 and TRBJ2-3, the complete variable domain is GAGVSQTPSNKVTEKGKYVELRCDPISGHTALYWYRQSLGQGPEFLIYFQGTGAADDSGLPNDRFFAVRPEGSVSTLKIQRTERGDSAVYLCASSLRAGGTTDTQYFGPGTRLTVL.

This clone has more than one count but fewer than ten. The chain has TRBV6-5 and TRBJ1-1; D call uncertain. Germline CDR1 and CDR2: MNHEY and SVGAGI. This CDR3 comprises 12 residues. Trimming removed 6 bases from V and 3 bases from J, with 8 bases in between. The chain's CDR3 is CASRAGYTEAFF. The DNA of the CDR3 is TGTGCCAGCAGGGCGGGCTACACTGAAGCTTTCTTT.